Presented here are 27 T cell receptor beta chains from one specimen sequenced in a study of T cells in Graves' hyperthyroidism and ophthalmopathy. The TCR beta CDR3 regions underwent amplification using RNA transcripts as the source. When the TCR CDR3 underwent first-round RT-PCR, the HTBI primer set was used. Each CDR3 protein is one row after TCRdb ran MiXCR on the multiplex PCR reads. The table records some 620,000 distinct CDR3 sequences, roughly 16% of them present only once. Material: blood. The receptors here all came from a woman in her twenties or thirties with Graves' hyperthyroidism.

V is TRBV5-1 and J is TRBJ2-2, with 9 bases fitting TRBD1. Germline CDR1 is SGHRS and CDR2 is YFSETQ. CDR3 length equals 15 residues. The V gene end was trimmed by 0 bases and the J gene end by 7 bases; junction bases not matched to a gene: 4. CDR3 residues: CASSLAGQGIGELFF. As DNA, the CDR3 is TGCGCCAGCAGCTTGGCCGGACAGGGGATCGGGGAGCTGTTTTTT. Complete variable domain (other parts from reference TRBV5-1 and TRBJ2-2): KAGVTQTPRYLIKTRGQQVTLSCSPISGHRSVSWYQQTPGQGLQFLFEYFSETQRNKGNFPGRFSGRQFSNSRSEMNVSTLELGDSALYLCASSLAGQGIGELFFGEGSRLTVL.

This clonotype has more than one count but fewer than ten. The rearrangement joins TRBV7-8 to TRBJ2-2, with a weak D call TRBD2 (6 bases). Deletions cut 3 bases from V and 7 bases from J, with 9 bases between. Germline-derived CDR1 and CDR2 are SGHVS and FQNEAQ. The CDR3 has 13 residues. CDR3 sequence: CASSFRGGGELFF. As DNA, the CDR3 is TGTGCCAGCAGCTTCCGGGGAGGCGGGGAGCTGTTTTTT.

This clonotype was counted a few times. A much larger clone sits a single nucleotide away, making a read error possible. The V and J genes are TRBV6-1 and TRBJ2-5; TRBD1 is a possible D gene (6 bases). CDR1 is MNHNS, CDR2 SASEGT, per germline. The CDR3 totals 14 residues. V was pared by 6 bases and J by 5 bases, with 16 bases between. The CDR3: CASSKGTMEETQYF. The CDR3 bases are TGTGCCAGCAGCAAAGGGACAATGGAGGAGACCCAGTACTTC.

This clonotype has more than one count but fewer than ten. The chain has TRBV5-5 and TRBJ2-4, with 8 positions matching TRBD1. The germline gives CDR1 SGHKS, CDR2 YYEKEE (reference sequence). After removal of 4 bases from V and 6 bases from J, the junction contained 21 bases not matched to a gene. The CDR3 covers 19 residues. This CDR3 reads CASSLTGRRQGIFPNIQYF. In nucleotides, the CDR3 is TGTGCCAGCAGCCTAACAGGTCGTCGACAGGGGATCTTCCCAAACATTCAGTACTTC.

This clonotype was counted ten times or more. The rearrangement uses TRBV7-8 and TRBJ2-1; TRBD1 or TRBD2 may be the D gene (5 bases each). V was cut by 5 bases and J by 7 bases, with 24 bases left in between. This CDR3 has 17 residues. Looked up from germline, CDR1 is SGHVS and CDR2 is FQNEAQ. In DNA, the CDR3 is TGTGCCAGCAGCCAAGTGGCCGGGGCGAATAGAGGAAATGAGCAGTTCTTC. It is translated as CASSQVAGANRGNEQFF. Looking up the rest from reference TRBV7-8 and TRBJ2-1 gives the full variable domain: GAGVSQSPRYKVAKRGQDVALRCDPISGHVSLFWYQQALGQGPEFLTYFQNEAQLDKSGLPSDRFFAERPEGSVSTLKIQRTQQEDSAVYLCASSQVAGANRGNEQFFGPGTRLTVL.

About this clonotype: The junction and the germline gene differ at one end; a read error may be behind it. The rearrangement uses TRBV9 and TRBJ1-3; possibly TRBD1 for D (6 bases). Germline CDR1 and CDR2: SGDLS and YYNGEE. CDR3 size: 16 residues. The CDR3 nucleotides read TGTGCCAGCACCGTAGGCTGGGGGGCGCCTGGAAACACCATATATTTT. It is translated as CASTVGWGAPGNTIYF.

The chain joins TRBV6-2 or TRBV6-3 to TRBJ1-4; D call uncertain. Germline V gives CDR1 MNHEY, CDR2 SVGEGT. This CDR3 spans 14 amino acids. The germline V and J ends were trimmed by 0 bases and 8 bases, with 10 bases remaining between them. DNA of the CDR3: TGTGCCAGCAGTTACTCGGATGAAGGGGAAAAACTGTTTTTT. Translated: CASSYSDEGEKLFF.

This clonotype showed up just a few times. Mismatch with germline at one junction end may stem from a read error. The chain's CDR3 is CASSPGHRNEQFF. The CDR3 nucleotides are TGTGCTAGCAGCCCGGGACACCGCAATGAGCAGTTCTTC. The J gene is TRBJ2-1, the V gene TRBV7-7; D might be TRBD1 (6 bases). The CDR3 runs 13 residues. CDR1 is SSHAT, CDR2 FNYEAQ, per germline (reference sequence). The complete variable domain, with remaining parts taken from reference TRBV7-7 and TRBJ2-1, reads GAGVSQSPRYKVTKRGQDVTLRCDPISSHATLYWYQQALGQGPEFLTYFNYEAQPDKSGLPSDRFSAERPEGSISTLTIQRTEQRDSAMYRCASSPGHRNEQFFGPGTRLTVL.

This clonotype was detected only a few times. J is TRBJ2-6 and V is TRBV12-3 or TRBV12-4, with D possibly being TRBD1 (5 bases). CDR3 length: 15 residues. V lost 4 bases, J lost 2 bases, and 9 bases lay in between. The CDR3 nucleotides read TGTGCCAGCAGTTACGACAGAACTGGGGCCAACGTCCTGACTTTC. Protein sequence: CASSYDRTGANVLTF.

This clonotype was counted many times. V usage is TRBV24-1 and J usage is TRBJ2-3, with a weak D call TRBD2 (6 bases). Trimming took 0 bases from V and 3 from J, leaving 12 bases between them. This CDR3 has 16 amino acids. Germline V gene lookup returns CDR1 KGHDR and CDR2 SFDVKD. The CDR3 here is CATSDLGGLATDTQYF. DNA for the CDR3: TGTGCCACCAGTGATTTGGGGGGTCTAGCGACAGATACGCAGTATTTT.

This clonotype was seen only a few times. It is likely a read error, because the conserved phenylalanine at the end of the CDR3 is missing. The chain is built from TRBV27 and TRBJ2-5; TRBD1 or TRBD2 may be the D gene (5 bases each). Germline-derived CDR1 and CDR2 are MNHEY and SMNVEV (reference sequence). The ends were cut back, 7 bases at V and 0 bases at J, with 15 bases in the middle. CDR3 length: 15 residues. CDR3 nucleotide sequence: TGTGCCAGCACCTCGGGACCTCGGTACCAAGAGACCCAGTACCTC. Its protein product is CASTSGPRYQETQYL.

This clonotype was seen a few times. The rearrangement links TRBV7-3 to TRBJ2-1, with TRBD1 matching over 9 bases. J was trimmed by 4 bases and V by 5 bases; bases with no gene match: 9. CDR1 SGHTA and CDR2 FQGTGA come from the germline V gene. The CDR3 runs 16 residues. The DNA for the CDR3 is TGTGCCAGCAGCAACGCCGGACAGGGGCTGTACAATGAGCAGTTCTTC. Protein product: CASSNAGQGLYNEQFF.

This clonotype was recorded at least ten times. The DNA for the CDR3 is TGTGCCAGCAGTCAGACAGGCCTTCAAGAGACCCAGTACTTC. Translation: CASSQTGLQETQYF. This sequence joins TRBV6-1 and TRBJ2-5, with D perhaps TRBD1 (6 bases). This CDR3 comprises 14 residues. CDR1 is MNHNS and CDR2 is SASEGT in the germline V gene. V gave up 5 bases and J gave up 2 bases, with 12 bases separating them.

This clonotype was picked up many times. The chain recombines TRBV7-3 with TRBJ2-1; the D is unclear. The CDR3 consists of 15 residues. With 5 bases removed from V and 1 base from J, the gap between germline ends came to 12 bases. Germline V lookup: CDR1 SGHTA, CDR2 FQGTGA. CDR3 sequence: CASSKPGVSYNEQFF. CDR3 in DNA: TGTGCCAGCAGCAAACCTGGGGTTTCCTACAATGAGCAGTTCTTC.

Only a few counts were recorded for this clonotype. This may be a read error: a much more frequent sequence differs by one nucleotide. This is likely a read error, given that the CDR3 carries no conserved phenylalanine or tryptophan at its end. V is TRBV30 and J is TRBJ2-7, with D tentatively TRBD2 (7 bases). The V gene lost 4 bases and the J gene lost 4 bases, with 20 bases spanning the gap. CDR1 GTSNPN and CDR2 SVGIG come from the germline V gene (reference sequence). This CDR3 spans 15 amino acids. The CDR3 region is CAWKIVVAGAYEQYI. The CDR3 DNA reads TGTGCCTGGAAAATTGTTGTGGCGGGGGCTTACGAGCAGTACATC.

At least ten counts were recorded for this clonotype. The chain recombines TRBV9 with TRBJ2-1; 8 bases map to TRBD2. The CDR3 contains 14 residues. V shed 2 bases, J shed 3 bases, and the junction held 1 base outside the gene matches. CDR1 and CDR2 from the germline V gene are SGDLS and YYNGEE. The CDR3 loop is CASSVGGGYNEQFF. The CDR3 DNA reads TGTGCCAGCAGCGTCGGGGGGGGCTACAATGAGCAGTTCTTC.

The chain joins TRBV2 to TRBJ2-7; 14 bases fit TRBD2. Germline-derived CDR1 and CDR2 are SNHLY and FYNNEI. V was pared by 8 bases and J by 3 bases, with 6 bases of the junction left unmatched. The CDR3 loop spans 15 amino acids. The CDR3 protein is CASGEGLAGDYEQYF. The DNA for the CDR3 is TGTGCCAGCGGGGAGGGACTAGCGGGGGACTACGAGCAGTACTTC. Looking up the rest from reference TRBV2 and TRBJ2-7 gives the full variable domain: EPEVTQTPSHQVTQMGQEVILRCVPISNHLYFYWYRQILGQKVEFLVSFYNNEISEKSEIFDDQFSVERPDGSNFTLKIRSTKLEDSAMYFCASGEGLAGDYEQYFGPGTRLTVT.

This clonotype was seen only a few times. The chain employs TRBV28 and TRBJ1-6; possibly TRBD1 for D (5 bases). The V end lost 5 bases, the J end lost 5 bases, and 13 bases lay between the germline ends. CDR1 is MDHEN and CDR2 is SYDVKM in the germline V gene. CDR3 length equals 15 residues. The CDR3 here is CASSVSQGDNSPLHF. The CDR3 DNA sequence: TGTGCCAGCAGTGTGAGCCAGGGAGATAATTCACCCCTCCACTTT.

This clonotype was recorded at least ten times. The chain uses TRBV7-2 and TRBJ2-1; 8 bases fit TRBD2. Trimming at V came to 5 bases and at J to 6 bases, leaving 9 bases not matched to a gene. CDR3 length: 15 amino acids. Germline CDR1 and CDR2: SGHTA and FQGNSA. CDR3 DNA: TGTGCCAGCAGCGGGATGGACAGCGGGGGCAATGAGCAGTTCTTC. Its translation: CASSGMDSGGNEQFF.

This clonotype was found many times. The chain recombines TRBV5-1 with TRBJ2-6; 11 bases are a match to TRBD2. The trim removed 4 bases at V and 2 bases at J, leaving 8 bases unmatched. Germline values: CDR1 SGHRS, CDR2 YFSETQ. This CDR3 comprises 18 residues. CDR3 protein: CASSQTSGTSAGANVLTF. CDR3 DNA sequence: TGCGCCAGCAGCCAGACTAGCGGGACTTCTGCTGGGGCCAACGTCCTGACTTTC.

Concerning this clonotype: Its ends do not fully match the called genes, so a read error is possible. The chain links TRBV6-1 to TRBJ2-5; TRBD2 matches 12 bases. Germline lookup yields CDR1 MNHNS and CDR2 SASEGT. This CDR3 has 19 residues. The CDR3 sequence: CASSEKHRLAGVSGEAQYF. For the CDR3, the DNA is TGTGCCAGCAGTGAAAAACACCGACTAGCGGGAGTATCGGGAGAGGCCCAGTACTTC.

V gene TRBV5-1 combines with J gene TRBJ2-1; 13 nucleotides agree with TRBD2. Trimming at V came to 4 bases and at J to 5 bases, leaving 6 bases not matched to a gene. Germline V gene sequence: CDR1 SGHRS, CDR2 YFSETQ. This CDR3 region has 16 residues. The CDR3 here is CASSGGTSGANNEQFF. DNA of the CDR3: TGCGCCAGCAGCGGAGGGACTAGCGGGGCGAACAATGAGCAGTTCTTC.

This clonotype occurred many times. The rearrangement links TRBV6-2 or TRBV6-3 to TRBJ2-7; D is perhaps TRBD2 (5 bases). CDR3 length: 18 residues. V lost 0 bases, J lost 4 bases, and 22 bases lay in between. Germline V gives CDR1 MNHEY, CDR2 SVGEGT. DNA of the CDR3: TGTGCCAGCAGTTACTCGCGGACTCCGGCCCCATCAGTTTACGAGCAGTACTTC. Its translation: CASSYSRTPAPSVYEQYF.

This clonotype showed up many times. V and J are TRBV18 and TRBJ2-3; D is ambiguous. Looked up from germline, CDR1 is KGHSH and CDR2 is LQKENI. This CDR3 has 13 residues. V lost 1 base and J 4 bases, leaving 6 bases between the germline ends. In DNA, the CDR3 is TGTGCCAGCTCACCACGTCTCGCAGATACGCAGTATTTT. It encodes CASSPRLADTQYF. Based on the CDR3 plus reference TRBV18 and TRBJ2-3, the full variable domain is NAGVMQNPRHLVRRRGQEARLRCSPMKGHSHVYWYRQLPEEGLKFMVYLQKENIIDESGMPKERFSAEFPKEGPSILRIQQVVRGDSAAYFCASSPRLADTQYFGPGTRLTVL.

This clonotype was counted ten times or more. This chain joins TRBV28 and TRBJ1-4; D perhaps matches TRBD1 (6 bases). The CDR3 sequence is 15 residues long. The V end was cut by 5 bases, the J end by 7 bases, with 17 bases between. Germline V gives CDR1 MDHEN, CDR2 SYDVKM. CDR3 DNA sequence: TGTGCCAGCAGTGTCTCAGGGGACCTGAGTGAAAAACTGTTTTTT. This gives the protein CASSVSGDLSEKLFF.

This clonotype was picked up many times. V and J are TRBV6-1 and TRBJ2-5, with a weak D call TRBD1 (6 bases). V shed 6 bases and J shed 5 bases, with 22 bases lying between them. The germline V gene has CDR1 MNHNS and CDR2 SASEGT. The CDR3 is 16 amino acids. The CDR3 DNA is TGTGCCAGCAGGACTACCACAGGGATATCACAGGAGACCCAGTACTTC. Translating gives CASRTTTGISQETQYF.

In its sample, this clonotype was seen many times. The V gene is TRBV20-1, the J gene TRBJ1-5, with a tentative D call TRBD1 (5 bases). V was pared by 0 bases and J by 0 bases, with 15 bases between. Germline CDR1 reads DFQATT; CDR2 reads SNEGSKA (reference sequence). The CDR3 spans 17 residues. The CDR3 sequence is CSARDGDSLHSNQPQHF. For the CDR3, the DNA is TGCAGTGCTAGAGATGGAGACAGCCTTCATAGCAATCAGCCCCAGCATTTT.